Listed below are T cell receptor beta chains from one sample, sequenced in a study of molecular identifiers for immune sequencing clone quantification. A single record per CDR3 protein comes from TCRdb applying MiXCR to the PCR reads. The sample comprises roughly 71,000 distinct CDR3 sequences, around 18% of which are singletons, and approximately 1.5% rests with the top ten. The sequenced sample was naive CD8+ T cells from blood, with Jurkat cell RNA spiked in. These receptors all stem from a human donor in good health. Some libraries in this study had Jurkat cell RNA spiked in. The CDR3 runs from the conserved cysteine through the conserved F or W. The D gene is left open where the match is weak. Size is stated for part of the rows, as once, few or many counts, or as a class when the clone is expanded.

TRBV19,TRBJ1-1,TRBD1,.,TGTGCCAGTAGTGCAACAGGGGGCTATGGCACTGAAGCTTTCTTT,CASSATGGYGTEAFF
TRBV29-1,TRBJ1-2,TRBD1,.,TGCAGCGTTGGCCCTCCTCCGGGACAGGGAAATGGCTACACCTTC,CSVGPPPGQGNGYTF
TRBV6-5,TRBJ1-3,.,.,TGTGCCAGCAGTTACTCATCAGCTGTTTCTGGAAACACCATATATTTT,CASSYSSAVSGNTIYF
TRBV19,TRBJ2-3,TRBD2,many,TGTGCCAGCCGAAGATCGACTAGCGGGAGCTTAGATACGCAGTATTTT,CASRRSTSGSLDTQYF
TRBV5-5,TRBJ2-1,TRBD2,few,TGTGCCAGCAGACAACTAGCGGGGAATTACAATGAGCAGTTCTTC,CASRQLAGNYNEQFF
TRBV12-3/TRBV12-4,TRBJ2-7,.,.,TGTGCCAGCACCTATCGACCCGACGAGCAGTACTTC,CASTYRPDEQYF
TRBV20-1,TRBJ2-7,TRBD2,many,TGCAGTGCTAGAGAATTTCCGGGACTAGCCTCTAGGGACCCATACGAGCAGTACTTC,CSAREFPGLASRDPYEQYF
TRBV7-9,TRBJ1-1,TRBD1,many,TGTGCCAGCAGCCCAACCCTGGGGACAGTCATGAACACTGAAGCTTTCTTT,CASSPTLGTVMNTEAFF
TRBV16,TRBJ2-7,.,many,TGTGCCAGCAGCCAAGGTGCGACTAGTAGCCACGAGCAGTACTTC,CASSQGATSSHEQYF
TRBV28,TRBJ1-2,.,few,TGTGCCAGCAGTTTATTTTCTATCGGACGCTCTGGCTACACCTTC,CASSLFSIGRSGYTF
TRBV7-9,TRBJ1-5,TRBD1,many,TGTGCCAGCAGCCCTAATACAGGGGGCAACGGTCAGCCCCAGCATTTT,CASSPNTGGNGQPQHF
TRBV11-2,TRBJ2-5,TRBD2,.,TGTGCCAGCAGGTCGACCGGGGGGATCCAAGAGACCCAGTACTTC,CASRSTGGIQETQYF
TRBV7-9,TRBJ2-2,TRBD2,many,TGTGCCAGCAGCTTTGCGGGAGGGCGTTCCGGGGAGCTGTTTTTT,CASSFAGGRSGELFF
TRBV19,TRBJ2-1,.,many,TGTGCCAGTCGAGACTCCTCCTACAATGAGCAGTTCTTC,CASRDSSYNEQFF
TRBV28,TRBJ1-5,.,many,TGTGCCAGCAGTTTTCGGGGTGTTAGCAATCAGCCCCAGCATTTT,CASSFRGVSNQPQHF
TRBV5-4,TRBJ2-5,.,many,TGTGCCAGCAGCTCAGTCGACAGCGAAGAGACCCAGTACTTC,CASSSVDSEETQYF
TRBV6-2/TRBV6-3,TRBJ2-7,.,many,TGTGCCAGCAGTTACACTTCGCCGAAGGGATACGAGCAGTACTTC,CASSYTSPKGYEQYF
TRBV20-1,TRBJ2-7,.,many,TGCAGTGCTATAGAGGGGAGGATCGACGAGCAGTACTTC,CSAIEGRIDEQYF
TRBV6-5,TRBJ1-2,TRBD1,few,TGTGCCAGCAGTTATCAGGGGGCAAACTATGGCTACACCTTC,CASSYQGANYGYTF
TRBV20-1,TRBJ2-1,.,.,TGCAGTGCTAGGGACGGAAGCTCCTACGATGAGCAGTTCTTC,CSARDGSSYDEQFF
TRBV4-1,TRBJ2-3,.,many,TGCGCCAGCAGCCAAGAAAAGGTGCCAGATACGCAGTATTTT,CASSQEKVPDTQYF
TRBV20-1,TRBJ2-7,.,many,TGCAGTGCCCGCGGCCCAGGGCAGACCTACTCCTACGAGCAGTACTTC,CSARGPGQTYSYEQYF